Sequencing of this TCR beta chain was carried out in a study of T cell responses to AZD1222 COVID-19 vaccine. Study findings and constraints: Clonal diversity was possibly underestimated, and the donors were mostly white British, with more females. The CD4 TCRs associated with vaccination extended across spike and predominated at 160-218 and 743-854.

Regarding this clone: What it binds is unknown.

The table came from immunoSEQ multiplex PCR; TCRdb's copy has only in-frame clones and leaves some out. Of 80,000 or so clones listed, around 90% are singletons. Trimming shortened V by 5 bases and J by 0 bases, and 11 bases separated the two germline ends. The CDR3 has 14 residues. Germline V gene data show CDR1 as LNHDA and CDR2 as SQIVND (reference sequence). The clonotype comes from an adult who received the AZD1222 COVID-19 vaccine. J is TRBJ2-7 and V is TRBV19; the D gene is possibly TRBD2 (6 bases). Specimen: peripheral blood, collected 28 days after the second AZD1222 dose. The CDR3 nucleotides are TGTGCCAGTAGTTCCTTAGCGGACTCCTACGAGCAGTACTTC. As protein: CASSSLADSYEQYF.